What follows describes a single TCR beta chain. The data were taken from a study of blood T cell repertoires in COVID-19. Study background: Acute and convalescent COVID-19 samples came from the United States, Italy and Spain. PBMCs, B-cell-depleted T cells, or T cells provided the cDNA or gDNA that made up the material.

Source study methods: Nucleated cell counts were estimated from reference gene primer amplification. The data were produced by immunoSEQ multiplex PCR, yet TCRdb's version contains in-frame clones alone and is incomplete. V, J and clone size are those of that table, while D and trimming were read from the DNA. The sample lists some 97,000 clones, roughly 90% occurring once. Material for sequencing was peripheral blood. The sequence derives from a man in his 70s with acute or convalescent COVID-19.

In DNA form, the CDR3 reads TGTGCCAGCAAGACTTGGACAGGGGGCGGGGAGCAGTACTTC. Translation gives CASKTWTGGGEQYF. This rearrangement joins TRBV19 to TRBJ2-7, with 11 bases fitting TRBD1. In germline, CDR1 is LNHDA, CDR2 SQIVND (reference sequence). The CDR3 spans 14 residues. V dropped 9 bases and J dropped 7; count of bases not matched to a gene: 11. Full variable domain (remainder filled in from reference TRBV19 and TRBJ2-7): DGGITQSPKYLFRKEGQNVTLSCEQNLNHDAMYWYRQDPGQGLRLIYYSQIVNDFQKGDIAEGYSVSREKKESFPLTVTSAQKNPTAFYLCASKTWTGGGEQYFGPGTRLTVT.